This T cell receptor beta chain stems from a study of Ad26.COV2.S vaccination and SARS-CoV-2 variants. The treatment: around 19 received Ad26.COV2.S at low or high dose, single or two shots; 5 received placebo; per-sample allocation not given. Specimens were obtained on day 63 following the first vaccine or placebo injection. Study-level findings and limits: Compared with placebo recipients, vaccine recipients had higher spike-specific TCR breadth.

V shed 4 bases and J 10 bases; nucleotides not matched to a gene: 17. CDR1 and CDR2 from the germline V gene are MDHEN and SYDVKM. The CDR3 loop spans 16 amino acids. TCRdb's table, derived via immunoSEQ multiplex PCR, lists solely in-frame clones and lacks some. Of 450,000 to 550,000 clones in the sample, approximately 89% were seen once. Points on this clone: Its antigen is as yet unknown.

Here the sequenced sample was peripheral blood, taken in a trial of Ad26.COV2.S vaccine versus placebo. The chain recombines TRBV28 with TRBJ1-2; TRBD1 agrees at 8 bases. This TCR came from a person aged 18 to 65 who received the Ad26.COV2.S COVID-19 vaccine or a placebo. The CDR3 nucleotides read TGTGCCAGCAGTTGGGGACAGGACGTAGTACCATCCCCCTACACCTTC. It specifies CASSWGQDVVPSPYTF.